Below, 10 T cell receptor beta chains from the same sample are listed, as sequenced in a study of blood T cell repertoires in COVID-19. Sequencing used immunoSEQ multiplex PCR; TCRdb keeps in-frame clones, though not all of them. Among under 300,000 clones listed, roughly 90% were seen once. The sample taken for sequencing was PBMCs or T cells enriched from blood (not recorded which). Source of these receptors: a woman under 40 with acute COVID-19.

The rearrangement links TRBV24-1 to TRBJ1-5; TRBD1 matches at 7 bases. This CDR3 has 14 residues. CDR1 is KGHDR and CDR2 is SFDVKD in the germline V gene. V was clipped by 6 bases and J by 1 base; unmatched bases: 2. The CDR3 sequence is CATSSRGSNQPQHF. The CDR3 nucleotides are TGTGCCACCAGTAGCAGGGGGAGCAATCAGCCCCAGCATTTT.

The chain carries TRBV6-5 and TRBJ1-1, with 8 bases fitting TRBD1. Losses at the gene ends were 7 bases for V and 5 bases for J; bases not matched to a gene: 12. CDR1 is MNHEY and CDR2 is SVGAGI in the germline V gene. The CDR3 contains 15 residues. The DNA for the CDR3 is TGTGCCAGCATGCTAACAGGGGGGCCGGGGACTGAAGCTTTCTTT. Its translation: CASMLTGGPGTEAFF.

CDR3 residues: CASSPRTGGMPEAFF. As DNA, the CDR3 is TGTGCCAGCAGCCCCCGGACAGGGGGCATGCCTGAAGCTTTCTTT. The V call is TRBV7-9, the J call TRBJ1-1; TRBD1 matches 11 bases. The J segment lost 6 bases and the V segment lost 5 bases, leaving 8 bases of the junction unmatched. Looked up from germline, CDR1 is SEHNR and CDR2 is FQNEAQ (reference sequence). This CDR3 contains 15 residues.

This clone appeared once. V is TRBV5-6 and J is TRBJ2-1, with TRBD1 matching over 7 bases. Germline assignment: CDR1 SGHDT and CDR2 YYEEEE. The V gene end was trimmed by 2 bases and the J gene end by 0 bases; junction bases not matched to a gene: 8. The CDR3 totals 17 residues. The DNA for the CDR3 is TGTGCCAGCAGCTTCTTGACAGGGCGTAGCTCCTACAATGAGCAGTTCTTC. Translating gives CASSFLTGRSSYNEQFF.

This clone occurred once. This rearrangement joins TRBV11-2 to TRBJ2-7; 9 bases are a match to TRBD2. The CDR3 is 14 amino acids. The junction had 6 bases not matched to a gene; V was cut back by 2 bases and J by 7 bases. The V gene's germline CDR1 is SGHAT and CDR2 FQNNGV. CDR3 DNA sequence: TGTGCCAGCAGCTTAATAGCGGGGGAGGGGGAGCAGTACTTC. Translating it yields CASSLIAGEGEQYF.

V and J are TRBV27 and TRBJ2-1; D remains unclear. Trimming removed 2 bases at V and 4 bases at J, with 6 bases between. This CDR3 is built from 13 residues. Germline V lookup: CDR1 MNHEY, CDR2 SMNVEV (reference sequence). The CDR3 DNA sequence: TGTGCCAGCAGTTTAATATCTTACAATGAGCAGTTCTTC. It encodes CASSLISYNEQFF.

This chain joins TRBV14 and TRBJ1-1, with TRBD1 identical over 9 bases. Trimming at V came to 4 bases and at J to 5 bases, leaving 8 bases not matched to a gene. The germline CDR1 and CDR2 sequences are SGHDN and FVKESK. This CDR3 is built from 15 residues. As DNA, the CDR3 is TGTGCCAGCAGCCGGAGGACAGGGGTGCGTACTGAAGCTTTCTTT. Protein sequence: CASSRRTGVRTEAFF.

The chain couples TRBV9 to TRBJ1-2; perhaps TRBD1 as D (6 bases). Germline V gene sequence: CDR1 SGDLS, CDR2 YYNGEE. The CDR3 sequence is 13 residues long. Trimming cost V 2 bases and J 3 bases, with 8 bases left between them. The CDR3 loop reads CASSVRQDYGYTF. CDR3 nucleotides: TGTGCCAGCAGCGTTCGACAGGACTATGGCTACACCTTC.

The CDR3 bases are TGCGCCAGCAGCTCGTTTGGGGGGGCCACTGAAGCTTTCTTT. Its protein is CASSSFGGATEAFF. The chain uses TRBV5-1 and TRBJ1-1, with D possibly TRBD1 on 6 matching bases. Trimming left V 3 bases short and J 4 bases short, with 13 bases between. The CDR3 is 14 amino acids. The germline gives CDR1 SGHRS, CDR2 YFSETQ.

The rearrangement uses TRBV24-1 and TRBJ2-6, with D hard to call. The V end was cut by 7 bases, the J end by 0 bases, with 3 bases between. Looked up from germline, CDR1 is KGHDR and CDR2 is SFDVKD. This CDR3 region has 13 residues. Here the CDR3 DNA reads TGTGCCACCAGGGCCTCTGGGGCCAACGTCCTGACTTTC. Translation gives CATRASGANVLTF.